This TCR beta chain is drawn from a study of low-dose radiotherapy and immunotherapy resistance in tumors. Turning to the study itself: One day before radiation and immunotherapy, intravenous cyclophosphamide 200 mg/m2 was administered, with this repeated every two weeks. Aspirin was taken orally by patients at 300 mg daily for four cycles from cycle 1 day 1.

The time point here: after trial treatment. Sample treatment: LDRT plus nivolumab, ipilimumab, low-dose cyclophosphamide and aspirin (RACIN trial). Eligible patients bore advanced solid tumors devoid of tumor-infiltrating lymphocytes. Priming of first-strand cDNA relied on TRAV- and TRBV-specific primers (covering alpha and beta chains). Over roughly 20 PCR cycles, TCRs were amplified from a constant-region primer and V-primer adapter. TCRdb re-called the reads with MiXCR, one entry per CDR3 protein. The data contain around 80,000 distinct CDR3 sequences, less than 20% of them seen just once; the ten biggest clones take up about 1.3%. At least ten counts were recorded for this clonotype. CDR3 length equals 13 residues. V was cut by 1 base and J by 6 bases, with 7 bases left in between. Germline CDR1 reads MGHRA; CDR2 reads YSYEKL.

The sequence came from a male donor with prostate cancer. The rearrangement links TRBV4-1 to TRBJ2-1, with D uncertain. The sequenced sample was PBMCs, obtained after low-dose radiotherapy plus immunotherapy. The CDR3 nucleotides are TGCGCCAGCAGCCAAGGTGGTGGCAATGAGCAGTTCTTC. Translation: CASSQGGGNEQFF.